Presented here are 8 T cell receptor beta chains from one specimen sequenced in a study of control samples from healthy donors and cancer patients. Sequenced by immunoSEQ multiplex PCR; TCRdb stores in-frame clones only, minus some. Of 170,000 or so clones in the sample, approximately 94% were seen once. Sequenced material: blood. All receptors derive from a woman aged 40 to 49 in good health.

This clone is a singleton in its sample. DNA for the CDR3: TGTGCCAGCAGTTACGCCGGGACGGGGAGCTCCTACGAGCAGTACTTC. Translated, it gives CASSYAGTGSSYEQYF. V and J are TRBV6-2 or TRBV6-3 and TRBJ2-7, with D perhaps TRBD1 or TRBD2 (5 bases each). Germline lookup yields CDR1 MNHEY and CDR2 SVGEGT. This CDR3 has 16 amino acids. V gave up 2 bases and J gave up 0 bases, with 14 bases separating them.

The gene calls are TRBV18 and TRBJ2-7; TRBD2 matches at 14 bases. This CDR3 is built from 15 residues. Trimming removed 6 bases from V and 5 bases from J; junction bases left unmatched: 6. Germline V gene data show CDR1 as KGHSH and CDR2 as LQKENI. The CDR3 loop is CASSLRTSGRHEQYF. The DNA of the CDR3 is TGTGCCAGCTCCCTCCGGACTAGCGGGAGGCACGAGCAGTACTTC.

The CDR3 DNA reads TGTGCCAGCACCCGTAGTACAAACACTGAAGCTTTCTTT. It yields the protein CASTRSTNTEAFF. The V call is TRBV9, the J call TRBJ1-1; no firm D call. The ends were cut back, 6 bases at V and 2 bases at J, with 11 bases in the middle. CDR1 and CDR2 (germline): SGDLS, YYNGEE. The CDR3 covers 13 residues.

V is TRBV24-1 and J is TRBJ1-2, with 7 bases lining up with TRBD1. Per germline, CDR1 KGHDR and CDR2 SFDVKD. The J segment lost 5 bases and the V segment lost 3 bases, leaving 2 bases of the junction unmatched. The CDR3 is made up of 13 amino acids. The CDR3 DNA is TGTGCCACCAGTGATCGACAGGGATATGGCTACACCTTC. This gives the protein CATSDRQGYGYTF.

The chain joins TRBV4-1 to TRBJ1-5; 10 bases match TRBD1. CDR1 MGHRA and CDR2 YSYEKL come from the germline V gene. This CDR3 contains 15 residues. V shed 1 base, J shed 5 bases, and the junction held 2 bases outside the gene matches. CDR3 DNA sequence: TGCGCCAGCAGCCAAGGACAGGGGGCCGATCAGCCCCAGCATTTT. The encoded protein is CASSQGQGADQPQHF.

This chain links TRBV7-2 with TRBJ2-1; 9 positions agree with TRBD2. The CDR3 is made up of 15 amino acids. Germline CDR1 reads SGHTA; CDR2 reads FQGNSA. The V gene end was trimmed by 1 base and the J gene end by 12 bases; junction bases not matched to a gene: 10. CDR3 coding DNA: TGTGCCAGCAGCTTAGTAGCGGGGGAGGTAGATGGGCAGTTCTTC. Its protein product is CASSLVAGEVDGQFF.

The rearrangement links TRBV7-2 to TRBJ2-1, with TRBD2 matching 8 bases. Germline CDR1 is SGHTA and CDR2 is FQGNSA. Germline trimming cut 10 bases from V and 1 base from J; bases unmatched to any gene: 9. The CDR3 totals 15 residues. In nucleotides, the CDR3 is TGTGCCAACAAGAGGGAGCGGGGGTCCTACAATGAGCAGTTCTTC. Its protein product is CANKRERGSYNEQFF.

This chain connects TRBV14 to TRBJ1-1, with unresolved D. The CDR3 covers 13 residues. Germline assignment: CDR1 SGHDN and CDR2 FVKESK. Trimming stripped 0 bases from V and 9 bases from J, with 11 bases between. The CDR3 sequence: CASSQETGSQAFF. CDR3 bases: TGTGCCAGCAGCCAAGAAACTGGGTCTCAAGCTTTCTTT.